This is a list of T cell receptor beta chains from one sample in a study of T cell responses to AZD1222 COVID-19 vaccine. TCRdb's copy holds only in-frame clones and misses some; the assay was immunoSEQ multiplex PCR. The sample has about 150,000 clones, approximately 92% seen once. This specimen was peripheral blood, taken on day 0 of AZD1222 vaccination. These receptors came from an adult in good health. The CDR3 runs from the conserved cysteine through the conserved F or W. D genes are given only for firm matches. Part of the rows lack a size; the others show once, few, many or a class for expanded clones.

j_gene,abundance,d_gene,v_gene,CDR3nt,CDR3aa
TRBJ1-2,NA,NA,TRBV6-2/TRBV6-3,TGTGCCAGCAGTCGCCGCGAGGGTAGCTATGGCTACACCTTC,CASSRREGSYGYTF
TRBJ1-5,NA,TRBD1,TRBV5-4,TGTGCCAGCAGCTCCGGGACAGGGGCTTCGGTAGGACAGCCCCAGCATTTT,CASSSGTGASVGQPQHF
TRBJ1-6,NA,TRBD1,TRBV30,TGTGCCTGGAGTGACGGACAGGTCTCCTATAATTCACCCCTCCACTTT,CAWSDGQVSYNSPLHF
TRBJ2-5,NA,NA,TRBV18,TGTGCCAGCTCACCATTAGGGCAAGAGACCCAGTACTTC,CASSPLGQETQYF
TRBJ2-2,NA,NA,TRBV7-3,TGTGCCAGCAGCAAGCACCCCCAGGAGCTGTTTTTT,CASSKHPQELFF
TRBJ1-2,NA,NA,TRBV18,TGTGCCAGCTCACAAGGGGCTGCTTATGGCTACACCTTC,CASSQGAAYGYTF
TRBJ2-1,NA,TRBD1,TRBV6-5,TGTGCCAGCAGTTACTCTACAGGGGAGAAAGACAATGAGCAGTTCTTC,CASSYSTGEKDNEQFF
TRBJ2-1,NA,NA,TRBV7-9,TGTGCCAGCAGCCCGAGGGTCAACGAGCAGTTCTTC,CASSPRVNEQFF
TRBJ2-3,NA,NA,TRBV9,TGTGCCAGCAGCGTAGGAACAGGGACTAGCACAGATACGCAGTATTTT,CASSVGTGTSTDTQYF
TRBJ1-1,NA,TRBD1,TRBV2,TGTGCCAGCACCGGACAGGGTTCGAACACTGAAGCTTTCTTT,CASTGQGSNTEAFF
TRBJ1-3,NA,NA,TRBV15,TGTGCCACCAGCAGAGATCAGCGGATTAGCTCTGGAAACACCATATATTTT,CATSRDQRISSGNTIYF
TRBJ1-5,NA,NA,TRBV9,TGTGCCAGCAGCGTAGGCGCCAGCAATCAGCCCCAGCATTTT,CASSVGASNQPQHF
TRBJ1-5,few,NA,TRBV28,TGTGCCAGCAGCAGAAATCAGCCCCAGCATTTT,CASSRNQPQHF
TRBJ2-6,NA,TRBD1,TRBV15,TGTGCGACAGGGGAGACTGGGGCCAACGTCCTGACTTTC,CATGETGANVLTF
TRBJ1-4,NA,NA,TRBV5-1,TGCGCCAGCAGCCATGACAGTTCCGCAACTAATGAAAAACTGTTTTTT,CASSHDSSATNEKLFF
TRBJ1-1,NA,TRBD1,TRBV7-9,TGTGCCAGCAGCTCGGACAGGGTGGACACTGAAGCTTTCTTT,CASSSDRVDTEAFF
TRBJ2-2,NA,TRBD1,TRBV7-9,TGTGCCAGCAGCCCAGGACAGGCCGGCGGGGAGCTGTTTTTT,CASSPGQAGGELFF
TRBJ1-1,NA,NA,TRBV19,TGTGCCAGTAGTTTCTCCGGGACGATGAACACTGAAGCTTTCTTT,CASSFSGTMNTEAFF
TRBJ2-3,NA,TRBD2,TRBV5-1,TGCGCCAGCAGCTTGGCCGGGTTAGCGGGGACAGATACGCAGTATTTT,CASSLAGLAGTDTQYF
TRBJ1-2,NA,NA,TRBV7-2,TGTGCCAGCAGCTTAGATGTTAACAACTATGGCTACACCTTC,CASSLDVNNYGYTF
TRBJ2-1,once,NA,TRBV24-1,TGTGCCACCAGTGACAGGGACTCGTTATACAATGAGCAGTTCTTC,CATSDRDSLYNEQFF
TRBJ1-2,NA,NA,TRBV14,TGTGCCAGCAGACCTTCCGGGGCTCCCCTCTATGGCTACACCTTC,CASRPSGAPLYGYTF